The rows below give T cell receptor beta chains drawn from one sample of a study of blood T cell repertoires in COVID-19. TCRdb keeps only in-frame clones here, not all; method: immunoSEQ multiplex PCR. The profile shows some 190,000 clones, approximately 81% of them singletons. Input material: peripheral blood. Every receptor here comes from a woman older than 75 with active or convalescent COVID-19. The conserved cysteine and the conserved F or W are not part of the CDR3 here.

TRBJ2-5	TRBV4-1	ASSQDRWTSGRRSQETQY
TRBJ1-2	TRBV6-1	ASSEDWQAPYGYT
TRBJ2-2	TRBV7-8	ASSLGLNTGELF
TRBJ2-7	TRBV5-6	ASSSDSGNYYEQY
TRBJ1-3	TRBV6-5	ASSRTDSGNTIY
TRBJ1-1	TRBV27	ASSLLAGATEAF
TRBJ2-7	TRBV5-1	ASSLELAGEKEQY
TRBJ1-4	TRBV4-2	ASSQRADTATNEKLF
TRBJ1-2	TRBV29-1	SVGRVEGGYT
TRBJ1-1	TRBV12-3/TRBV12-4	ASSLGGWTEAF
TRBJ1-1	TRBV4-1	ASSQGGTGWTEAF
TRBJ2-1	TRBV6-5	ASRPTSGSINEQF
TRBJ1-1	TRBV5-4	ASSLAGTGEAF
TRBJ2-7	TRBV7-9	ASSLRGGYEQY
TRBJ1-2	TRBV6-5	ASRPDHRGLYGYT
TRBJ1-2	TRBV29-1	SGTQGINYGYT
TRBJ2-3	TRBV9	ASSVTSGFTQY
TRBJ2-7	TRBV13	ASSLLDSTWGDEQY
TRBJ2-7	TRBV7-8	ASSLGTSGTYEQY
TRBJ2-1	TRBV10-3	AISETPLRDNEQF
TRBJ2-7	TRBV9	ASSRTGTGGREQY
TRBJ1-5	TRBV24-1	ATSDTSGQGVNQPQH
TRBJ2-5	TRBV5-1	ASGGGSTQETQY
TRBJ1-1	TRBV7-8	ASSLAQGNTEAF
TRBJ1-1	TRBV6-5	ASSRGGTGAF
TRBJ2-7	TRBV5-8	ASSFAGAYEQY
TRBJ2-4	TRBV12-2	ASRFVDLRGTKNIQY
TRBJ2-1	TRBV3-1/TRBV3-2	ASSQGTSDSEQF
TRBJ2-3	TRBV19	ASSPGGGRVDTQY
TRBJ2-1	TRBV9	ASSVGSSGSGEQF
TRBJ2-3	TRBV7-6	ASSLFVSGNTDTQY
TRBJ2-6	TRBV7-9	ASSPAGTGARSGANVLT
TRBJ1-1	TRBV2	ASSDALSSQENTEAF
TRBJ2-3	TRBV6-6	ASSYRGTDTQY
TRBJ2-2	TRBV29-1	SVEDSFGATGELF
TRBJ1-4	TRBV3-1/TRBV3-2	ASSQDRVYEKLF
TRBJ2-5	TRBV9	ASSVGVGGVQETQY
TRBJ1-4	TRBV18	ASSPGVQRREKLF
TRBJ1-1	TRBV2	ASRQDRVETEAF
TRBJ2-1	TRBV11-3	ASSPRAGDGAYNEQF
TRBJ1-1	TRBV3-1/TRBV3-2	ASSQEIGGDTEAF
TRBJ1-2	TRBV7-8	ASSNRNDRGGSGYT
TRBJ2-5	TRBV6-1	ASSEQGEETQY
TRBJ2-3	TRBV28	ASSEAGGPVYTQY
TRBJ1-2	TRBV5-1	ASRAGTGPNYGYT
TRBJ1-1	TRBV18	ASSPGFGGHTEAF
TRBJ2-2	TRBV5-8	ASSRPGQTNTGELF